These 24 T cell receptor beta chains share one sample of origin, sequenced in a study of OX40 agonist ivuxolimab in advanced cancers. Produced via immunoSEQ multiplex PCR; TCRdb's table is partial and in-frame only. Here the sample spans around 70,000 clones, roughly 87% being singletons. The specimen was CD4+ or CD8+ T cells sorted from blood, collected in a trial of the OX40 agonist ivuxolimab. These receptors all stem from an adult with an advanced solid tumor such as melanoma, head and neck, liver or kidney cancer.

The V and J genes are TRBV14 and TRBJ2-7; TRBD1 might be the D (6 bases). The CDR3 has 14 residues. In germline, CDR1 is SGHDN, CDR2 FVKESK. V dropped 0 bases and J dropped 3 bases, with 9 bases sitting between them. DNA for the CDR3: TGTGCCAGCAGCCAAGATGGACAGCACTACGAGCAGTACTTC. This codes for CASSQDGQHYEQYF.

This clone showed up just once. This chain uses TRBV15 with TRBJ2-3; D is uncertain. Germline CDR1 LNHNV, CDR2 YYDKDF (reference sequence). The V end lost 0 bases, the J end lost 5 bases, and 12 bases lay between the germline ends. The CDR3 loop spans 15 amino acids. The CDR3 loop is CATSRDRGRVDTQYF. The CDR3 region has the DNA TGTGCCACCAGCAGAGATCGCGGACGGGTAGATACGCAGTATTTT.

CDR3 region: CASTKGGVNTGELFF. The CDR3 DNA reads as TGTGCCAGTACCAAAGGGGGAGTTAACACCGGGGAGCTGTTTTTT. The V gene is TRBV19, the J gene TRBJ2-2, with TRBD1 as a possible D gene (6 bases). Germline V lookup: CDR1 LNHDA, CDR2 SQIVND (reference sequence). The CDR3 extends over 15 amino acids. Trimming removed 7 bases from V and 2 bases from J, with 14 bases in between.

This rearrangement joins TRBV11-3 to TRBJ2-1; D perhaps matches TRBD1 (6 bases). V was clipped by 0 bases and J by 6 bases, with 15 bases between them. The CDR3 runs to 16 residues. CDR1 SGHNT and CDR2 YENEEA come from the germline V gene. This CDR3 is CASSLDGPGDFNEQFF. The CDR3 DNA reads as TGTGCCAGCAGCTTAGACGGCCCAGGGGATTTCAATGAGCAGTTCTTC.

The CDR3 loop reads CASTFSTGSSYEQYF. The CDR3 DNA reads as TGTGCCAGCACTTTTTCCACCGGGAGCTCCTACGAGCAGTACTTC. J is TRBJ2-7 and V is TRBV28; TRBD2 is a possible D gene (6 bases). The CDR3 is 15 residues long. V dropped 7 bases and J dropped 0 bases, with 16 bases sitting between them. Germline V gene lookup returns CDR1 MDHEN and CDR2 SYDVKM. Drawing the rest from reference TRBV28 and TRBJ2-7, the complete variable domain is DVKVTQSSRYLVKRTGEKVFLECVQDMDHENMFWYRQDPGLGLRLIYFSYDVKMKEKGDIPEGYSVSREKKERFSLILESASTNQTSMYLCASTFSTGSSYEQYFGPGTRLTVT.

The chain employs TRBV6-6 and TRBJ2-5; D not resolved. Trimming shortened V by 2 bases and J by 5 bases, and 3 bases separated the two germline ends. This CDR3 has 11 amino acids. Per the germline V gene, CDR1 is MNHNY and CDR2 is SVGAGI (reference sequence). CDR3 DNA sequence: TGTGCCAGCAGTTACGGGGAGACCCAGTACTTC. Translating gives CASSYGETQYF.

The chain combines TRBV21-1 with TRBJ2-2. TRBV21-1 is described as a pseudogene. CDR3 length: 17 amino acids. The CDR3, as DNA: TGTGCCAGCATCGTAAGGGAAGGGTTTTGGAACACCGGGGAGCTGTTTTTT. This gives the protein CASIVREGFWNTGELFF.

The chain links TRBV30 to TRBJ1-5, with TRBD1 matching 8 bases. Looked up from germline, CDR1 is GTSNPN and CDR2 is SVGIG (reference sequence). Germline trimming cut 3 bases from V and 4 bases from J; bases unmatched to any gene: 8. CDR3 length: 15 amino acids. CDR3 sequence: CAWRGGQGVNQPQHF. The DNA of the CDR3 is TGTGCCTGGAGGGGCGGACAGGGAGTTAATCAGCCCCAGCATTTT.

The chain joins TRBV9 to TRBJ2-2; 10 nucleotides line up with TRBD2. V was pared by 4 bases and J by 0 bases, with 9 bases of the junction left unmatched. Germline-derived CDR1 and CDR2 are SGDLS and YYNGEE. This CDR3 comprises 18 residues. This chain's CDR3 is CASSFRLAGFTNTGELFF. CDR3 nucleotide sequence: TGTGCCAGCAGCTTCCGACTAGCGGGCTTTACGAACACCGGGGAGCTGTTTTTT.

CDR3 DNA: TGTGCCTGTGAACCTGGCAGGGTGGGCACTGAAGCTTTCTTT. Translating it yields CACEPGRVGTEAFF. The rearrangement uses TRBV30 and TRBJ1-1; TRBD1 is a possible D gene (5 bases). V was cut by 6 bases and J by 4 bases, with 18 bases left in between. CDR1 and CDR2 (germline): GTSNPN, SVGIG (reference sequence). This CDR3 comprises 14 residues.

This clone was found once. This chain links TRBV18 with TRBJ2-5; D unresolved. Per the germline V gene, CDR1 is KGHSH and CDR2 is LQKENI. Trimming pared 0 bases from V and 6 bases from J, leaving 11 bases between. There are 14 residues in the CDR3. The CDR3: CASSPPIASQTQYF. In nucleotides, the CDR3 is TGTGCCAGCTCACCACCGATTGCCAGCCAGACCCAGTACTTC.

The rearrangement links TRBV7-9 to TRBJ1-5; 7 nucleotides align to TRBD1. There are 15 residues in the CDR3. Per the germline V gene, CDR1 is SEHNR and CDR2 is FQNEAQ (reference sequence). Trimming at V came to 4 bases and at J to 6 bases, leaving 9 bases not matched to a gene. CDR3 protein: CASSSGTVGTQPQHF. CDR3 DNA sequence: TGTGCCAGCAGCTCGGGGACAGTGGGAACTCAGCCCCAGCATTTT.

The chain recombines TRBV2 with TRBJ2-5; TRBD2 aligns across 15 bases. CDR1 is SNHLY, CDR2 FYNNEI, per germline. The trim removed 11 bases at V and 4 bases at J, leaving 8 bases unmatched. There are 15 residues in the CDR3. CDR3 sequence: CASGLAGGRGETQYF. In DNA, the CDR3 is TGTGCCTCGGGACTAGCGGGAGGAAGGGGAGAGACCCAGTACTTC.

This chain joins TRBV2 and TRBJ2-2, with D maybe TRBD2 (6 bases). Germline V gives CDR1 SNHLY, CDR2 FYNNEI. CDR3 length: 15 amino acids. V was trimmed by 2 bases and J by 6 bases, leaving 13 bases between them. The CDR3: CASSEQVGGSGELFF. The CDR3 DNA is TGTGCCAGCAGTGAACAAGTTGGAGGGTCCGGGGAGCTGTTTTTT.

The DNA of the CDR3 is TGTGCCAGCAGCTTAGGGGGGATGGAGGAAAAACTGTTTTTT. Protein: CASSLGGMEEKLFF. V and J are TRBV7-2 and TRBJ1-4; weak D call: TRBD1 (5 bases). This CDR3 comprises 14 residues. Germline assignment: CDR1 SGHTA and CDR2 FQGNSA. Trimming pared 1 base from V and 8 bases from J, leaving 11 bases between.

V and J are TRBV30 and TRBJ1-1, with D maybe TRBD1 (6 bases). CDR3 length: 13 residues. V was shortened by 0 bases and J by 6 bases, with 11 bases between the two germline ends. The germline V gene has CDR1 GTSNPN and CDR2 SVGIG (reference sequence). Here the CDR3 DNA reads TGTGCCTGGAGTGTACGGGGGGCGGCTGAAGCTTTCTTT. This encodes CAWSVRGAAEAFF.

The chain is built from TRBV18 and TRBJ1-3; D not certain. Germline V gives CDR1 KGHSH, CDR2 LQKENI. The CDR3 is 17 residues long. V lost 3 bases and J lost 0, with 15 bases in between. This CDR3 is CASSPRTPRDSGNTIYF. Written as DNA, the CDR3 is TGTGCCAGCTCACCGCGGACCCCTCGAGACTCTGGAAACACCATATATTTT.

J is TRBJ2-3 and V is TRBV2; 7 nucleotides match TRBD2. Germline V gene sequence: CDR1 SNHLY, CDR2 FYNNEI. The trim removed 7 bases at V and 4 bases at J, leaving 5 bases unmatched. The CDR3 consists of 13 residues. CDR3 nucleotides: TGTGCCAGCAAGGAGGGAGGGGCAGATACGCAGTATTTT. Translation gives CASKEGGADTQYF.

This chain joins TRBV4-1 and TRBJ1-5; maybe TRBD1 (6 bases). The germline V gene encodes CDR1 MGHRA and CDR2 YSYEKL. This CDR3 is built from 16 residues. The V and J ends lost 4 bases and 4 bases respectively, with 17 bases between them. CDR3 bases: TGCGCCAGCAGCCGAGACTTCAGGGGTCAGAATCAGCCCCAGCATTTT. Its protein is CASSRDFRGQNQPQHF.

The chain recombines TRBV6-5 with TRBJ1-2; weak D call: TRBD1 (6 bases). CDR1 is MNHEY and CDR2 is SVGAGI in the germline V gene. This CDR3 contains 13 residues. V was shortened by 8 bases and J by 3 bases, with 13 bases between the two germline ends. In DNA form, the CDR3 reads TGTGCCAGCTGGAGGGGGATGGACTATGGCTACACCTTC. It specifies CASWRGMDYGYTF.

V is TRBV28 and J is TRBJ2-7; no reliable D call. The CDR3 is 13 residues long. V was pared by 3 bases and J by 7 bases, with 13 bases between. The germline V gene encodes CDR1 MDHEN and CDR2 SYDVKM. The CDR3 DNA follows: TGTGCCAGCAGTTTGGAATATTTGAGGGAGCAGTACTTC. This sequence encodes CASSLEYLREQYF.

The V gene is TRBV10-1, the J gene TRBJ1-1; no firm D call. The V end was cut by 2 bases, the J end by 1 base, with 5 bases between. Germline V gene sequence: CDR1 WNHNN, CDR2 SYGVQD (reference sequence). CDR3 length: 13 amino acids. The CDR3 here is CASSERQNTEAFF. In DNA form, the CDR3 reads TGCGCCAGCAGTGAGAGGCAGAACACTGAAGCTTTCTTT.

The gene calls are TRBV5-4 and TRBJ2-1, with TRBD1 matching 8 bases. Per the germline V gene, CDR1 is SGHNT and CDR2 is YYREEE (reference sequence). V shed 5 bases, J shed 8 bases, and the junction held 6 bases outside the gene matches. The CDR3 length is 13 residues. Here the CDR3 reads CASRDRVSDEQFF. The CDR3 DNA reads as TGTGCCAGCAGGGACAGGGTGAGCGATGAGCAGTTCTTC.

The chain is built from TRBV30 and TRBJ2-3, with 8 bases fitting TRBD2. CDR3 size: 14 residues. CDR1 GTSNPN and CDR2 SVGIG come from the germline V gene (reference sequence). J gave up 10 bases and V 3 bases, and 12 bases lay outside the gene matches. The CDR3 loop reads CAWRTTGGPVAQYF. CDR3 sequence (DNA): TGTGCCTGGAGAACTACGGGGGGGCCCGTCGCGCAGTATTTT.